Presented here are 2 T cell receptor beta chains from one specimen sequenced in a study of memory CD4+ T cells and cytomegalovirus serostatus. TCRdb keeps only in-frame clones here, not all; method: immunoSEQ multiplex PCR. The sample records roughly 48,000 clones, more than 70% being singletons. Single viable CD3+CD4+CD8-CD45RO+ cells were sorted as the memory CD4+ T cells. Sequencing was done on a sample of memory CD4+ T cells from blood. These receptors came from an adult in good health and CMV-seropositive.

The rearrangement uses TRBV7-2 and TRBJ1-3; D unresolved. The CDR3 length is 14 residues. CDR1 SGHTA and CDR2 FQGNSA come from the germline V gene. Trimming stripped 5 bases from V and 4 bases from J, with 12 bases between. The CDR3 reads CASSPGWGGNTIYF. DNA for the CDR3: TGTGCCAGCAGCCCCGGTTGGGGAGGAAACACCATATATTTT.

The gene calls are TRBV5-6 and TRBJ1-6; TRBD1 matches at 8 bases. CDR1 SGHDT and CDR2 YYEEEE come from the germline V gene. J lost 3 bases, V lost 5 bases, and 10 bases had no gene match. The CDR3 contains 17 residues. The DNA for the CDR3 is TGTGCCAGCAGTTCTCAGGGGGCGGGGATCTATAATTCACCCCTCCACTTT. This encodes CASSSQGAGIYNSPLHF.